The text below deals with one TCR beta chain. Amplified TCR beta CDR3 regions came from RNA transcripts. First-round RT-PCR with HTBI primers amplified the TCR CDR3 region. TCRdb fed the multiplex PCR reads into MiXCR, producing one record per CDR3 protein. The sample has approximately 570,000 distinct CDR3 sequences, roughly 21% seen once; the top ten hold 45% to 50%. The data are from a study of T cells in Graves' hyperthyroidism and ophthalmopathy. Duration under 3 months, a NOSPECS grade of at least 4, and a Clinical Activity Score of at least 3 characterized the ophthalmopathy patients. From less than 13 ml of fresh peripheral blood, PBMCs were isolated. Germline V lookup: CDR1 MNHNS, CDR2 SASEGT. The CDR3 loop spans 19 amino acids. V gave up 3 bases and J gave up 0 bases; unmatched junction bases: 12.

The sequencing sample was made of blood. V usage is TRBV6-1 and J usage is TRBJ2-4; 9 positions agree with TRBD1. The receptor's source is a man aged 40-55 years with Graves' ophthalmopathy. Here the CDR3 reads CASSDFDRGFPLAKNIQYF. CDR3 bases: TGTGCCAGCAGTGATTTCGACAGGGGGTTTCCTCTAGCCAAAAACATTCAGTACTTC.